This is a list of T cell receptor beta chains from one sample in a study of blood T cell repertoires in COVID-19. Assay: immunoSEQ multiplex PCR; the TCRdb copy retains only in-frame clones and omits some. The repertoire has 55,000 to 80,000 clones, over 75% of them found once; the top ten carry roughly 18%. Sequenced sample: peripheral blood. The receptors stem from a man in his sixties with acute or convalescent COVID-19. Both conserved end residues are part of each CDR3. Each record gives: J gene, V gene, CDR3 protein.

j_gene: TRBJ2-7; v_gene: TRBV5-1; CDR3aa: CASSVSGSSYEQYF
j_gene: TRBJ1-1; v_gene: TRBV29-1; CDR3aa: CSGRMNTEAFF
j_gene: TRBJ2-3; v_gene: TRBV7-3; CDR3aa: CASSFLADTDTQYF
j_gene: TRBJ2-2; v_gene: TRBV4-1; CDR3aa: CASSHIANANTGELFF
j_gene: TRBJ1-4; v_gene: TRBV28; CDR3aa: CASRGFRDRYEKLFF
j_gene: TRBJ1-1; v_gene: TRBV7-9; CDR3aa: CASSFLQGSTEAFF
j_gene: TRBJ1-1; v_gene: TRBV3-1/TRBV3-2; CDR3aa: CASSPQGYTEAFF
j_gene: TRBJ2-2; v_gene: TRBV7-9; CDR3aa: CASSLRLAPGPGELFF
j_gene: TRBJ2-1; v_gene: TRBV27; CDR3aa: CASSLLLAGGPSEQFF
j_gene: TRBJ2-6; v_gene: TRBV18; CDR3aa: CASSPAGANVLTF
j_gene: TRBJ2-3; v_gene: TRBV13; CDR3aa: CASTVWREATDTQYF
j_gene: TRBJ2-1; v_gene: TRBV20-1; CDR3aa: CSARGVAGGYEQFF
j_gene: TRBJ2-7; v_gene: TRBV7-2; CDR3aa: CASSFPGTTPRNF
j_gene: TRBJ2-1; v_gene: TRBV5-1; CDR3aa: CASSLAWDWRSYEQFF
j_gene: TRBJ2-1; v_gene: TRBV28; CDR3aa: CASSLGDRAMGLAGTYNEQFF
j_gene: TRBJ2-1; v_gene: TRBV24-1; CDR3aa: CATSDPSGTAYNEQFF
j_gene: TRBJ2-7; v_gene: TRBV2; CDR3aa: CASSESTSGMSGYEQYF
j_gene: TRBJ2-5; v_gene: TRBV30; CDR3aa: CAWGEGAPQETQYF
j_gene: TRBJ1-1; v_gene: TRBV11-2; CDR3aa: CASSRQSNTEAFF
j_gene: TRBJ1-3; v_gene: TRBV11-2; CDR3aa: CASSPYRVAGNTIYF
j_gene: TRBJ2-1; v_gene: TRBV11-2; CDR3aa: CASSLIFEGPKGSEQFF
j_gene: TRBJ1-1; v_gene: TRBV4-2; CDR3aa: CASSRGQLDDTEAFF
j_gene: TRBJ2-7; v_gene: TRBV7-2; CDR3aa: CASSYDGGTSGLYEQYF
j_gene: TRBJ2-2; v_gene: TRBV29-1; CDR3aa: CSASDSDTGELFF
j_gene: TRBJ2-2; v_gene: TRBV24-1; CDR3aa: CATSDPTEATLNTGELFF
j_gene: TRBJ2-1; v_gene: TRBV27; CDR3aa: CASSLLGGSYNEQFF
j_gene: TRBJ1-2; v_gene: TRBV28; CDR3aa: CASSTLGLGGYTF
j_gene: TRBJ2-2; v_gene: TRBV28; CDR3aa: CASSSLAGATGELFF
j_gene: TRBJ1-2; v_gene: TRBV27; CDR3aa: CASRNRGQNYGYTF
j_gene: TRBJ1-5; v_gene: TRBV9; CDR3aa: CASSVNPTGGQPQHF